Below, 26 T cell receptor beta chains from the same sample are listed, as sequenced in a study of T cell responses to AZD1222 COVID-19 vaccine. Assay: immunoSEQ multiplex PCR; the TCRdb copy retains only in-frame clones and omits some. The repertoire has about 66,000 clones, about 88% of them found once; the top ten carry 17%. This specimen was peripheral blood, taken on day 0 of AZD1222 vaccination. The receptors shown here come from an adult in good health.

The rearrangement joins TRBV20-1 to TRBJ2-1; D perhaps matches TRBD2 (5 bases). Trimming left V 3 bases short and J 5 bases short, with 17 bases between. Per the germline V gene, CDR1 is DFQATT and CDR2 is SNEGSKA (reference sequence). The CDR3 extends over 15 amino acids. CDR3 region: CSASNAGGLNNEQFF. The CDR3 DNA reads TGCAGTGCTAGTAACGCAGGTGGACTTAACAATGAGCAGTTCTTC.

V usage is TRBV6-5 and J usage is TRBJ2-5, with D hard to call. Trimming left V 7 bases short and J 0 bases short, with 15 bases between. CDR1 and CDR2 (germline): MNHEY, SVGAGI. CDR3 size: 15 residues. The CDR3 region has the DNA TGTGCCAGCACCTCGGGCCTGACGTACCAAGAGACCCAGTACTTC. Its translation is CASTSGLTYQETQYF.

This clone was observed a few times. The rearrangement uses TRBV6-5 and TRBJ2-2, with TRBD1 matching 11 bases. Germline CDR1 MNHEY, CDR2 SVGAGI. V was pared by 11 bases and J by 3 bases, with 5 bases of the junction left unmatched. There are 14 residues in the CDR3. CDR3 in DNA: TGTGCCCCGCGGACAGGGGGCTACACCGGGGAGCTGTTTTTT. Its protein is CAPRTGGYTGELFF.

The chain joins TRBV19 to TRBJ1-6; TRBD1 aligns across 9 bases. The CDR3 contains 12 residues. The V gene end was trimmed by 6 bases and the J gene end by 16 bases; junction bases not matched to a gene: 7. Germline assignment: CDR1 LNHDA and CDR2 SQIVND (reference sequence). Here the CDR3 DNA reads TGTGCCAGTAGCGAACAGGGGGCAGCGCTCCACTTT. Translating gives CASSEQGAALHF. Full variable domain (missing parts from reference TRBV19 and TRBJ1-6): DGGITQSPKYLFRKEGQNVTLSCEQNLNHDAMYWYRQDPGQGLRLIYYSQIVNDFQKGDIAEGYSVSREKKESFPLTVTSAQKNPTAFYLCASSEQGAALHFGNGTRLTVT.

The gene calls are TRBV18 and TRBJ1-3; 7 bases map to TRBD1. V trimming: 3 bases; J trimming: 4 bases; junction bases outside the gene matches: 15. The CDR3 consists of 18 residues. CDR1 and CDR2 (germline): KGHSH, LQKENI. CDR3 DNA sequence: TGTGCCAGCTCACCCGTCCCAGACAGGGCCTCGGGGGGAAACACCATATATTTT. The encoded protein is CASSPVPDRASGGNTIYF.

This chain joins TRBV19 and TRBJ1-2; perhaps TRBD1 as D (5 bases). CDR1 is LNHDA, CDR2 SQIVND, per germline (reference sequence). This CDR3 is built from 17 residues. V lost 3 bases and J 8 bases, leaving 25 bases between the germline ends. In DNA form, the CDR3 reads TGTGCCAGTAGTATCGGCCCAGGGAACAGGCGGCCGGGAGGCTACACCTTC. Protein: CASSIGPGNRRPGGYTF.

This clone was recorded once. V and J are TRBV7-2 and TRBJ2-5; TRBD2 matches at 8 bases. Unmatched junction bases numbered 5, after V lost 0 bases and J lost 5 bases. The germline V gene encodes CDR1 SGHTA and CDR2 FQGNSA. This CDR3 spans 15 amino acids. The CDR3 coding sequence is TGTGCCAGCAGCTTAGCCGGGAGGGCCGGCGAGACCCAGTACTTC. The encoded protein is CASSLAGRAGETQYF.

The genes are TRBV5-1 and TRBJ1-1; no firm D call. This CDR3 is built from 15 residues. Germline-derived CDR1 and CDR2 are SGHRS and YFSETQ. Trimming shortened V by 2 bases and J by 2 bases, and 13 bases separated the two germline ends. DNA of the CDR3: TGCGCCAGCAGCTTAAGCTTCGAGTACAACACTGAAGCTTTCTTT. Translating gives CASSLSFEYNTEAFF.

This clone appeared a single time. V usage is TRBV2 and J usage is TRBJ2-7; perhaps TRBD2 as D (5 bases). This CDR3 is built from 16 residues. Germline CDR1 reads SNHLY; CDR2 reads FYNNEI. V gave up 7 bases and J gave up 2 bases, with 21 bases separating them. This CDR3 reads CASTDGLPTNTYEQYF. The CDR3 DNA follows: TGTGCCAGCACTGACGGACTCCCAACTAATACCTACGAGCAGTACTTC. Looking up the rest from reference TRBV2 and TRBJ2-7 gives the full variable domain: EPEVTQTPSHQVTQMGQEVILRCVPISNHLYFYWYRQILGQKVEFLVSFYNNEISEKSEIFDDQFSVERPDGSNFTLKIRSTKLEDSAMYFCASTDGLPTNTYEQYFGPGTRLTVT.

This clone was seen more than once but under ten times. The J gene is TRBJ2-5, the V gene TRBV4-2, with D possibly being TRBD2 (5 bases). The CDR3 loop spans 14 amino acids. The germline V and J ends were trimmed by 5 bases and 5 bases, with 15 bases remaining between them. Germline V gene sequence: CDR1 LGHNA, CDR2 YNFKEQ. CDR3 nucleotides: TGTGCCAGCAGCACGAGCGGAACGTTGGAGACCCAGTACTTC. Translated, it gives CASSTSGTLETQYF.

CDR3 sequence reads: CASSLGVDNTEAFF. The DNA for the CDR3 is TGTGCCAGCAGCTTAGGCGTCGATAACACTGAAGCTTTCTTT. The rearrangement joins TRBV7-9 to TRBJ1-1; D is uncertain. Germline lookup yields CDR1 SEHNR and CDR2 FQNEAQ (reference sequence). V lost 1 base and J lost 2, with 8 bases in between. This CDR3 has 14 amino acids.

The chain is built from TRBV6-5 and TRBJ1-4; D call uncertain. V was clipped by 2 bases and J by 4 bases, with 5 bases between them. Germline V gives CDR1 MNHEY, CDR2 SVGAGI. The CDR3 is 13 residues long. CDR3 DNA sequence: TGTGCCAGCAGTTACGTACTTAATGAAAAACTGTTTTTT. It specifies CASSYVLNEKLFF.

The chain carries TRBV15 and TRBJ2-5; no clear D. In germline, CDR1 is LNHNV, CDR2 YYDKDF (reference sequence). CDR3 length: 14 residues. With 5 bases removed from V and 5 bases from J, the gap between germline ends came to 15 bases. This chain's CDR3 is CATSPANPRETQYF. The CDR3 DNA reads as TGTGCCACCAGCCCCGCAAACCCCCGGGAGACCCAGTACTTC. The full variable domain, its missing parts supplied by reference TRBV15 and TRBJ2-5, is DAMVIQNPRYQVTQFGKPVTLSCSQTLNHNVMYWYQQKSSQAPKLLFHYYDKDFNNEADTPDNFQSRRPNTSFCFLDIRSPGLGDTAMYLCATSPANPRETQYFGPGTRLLVL.

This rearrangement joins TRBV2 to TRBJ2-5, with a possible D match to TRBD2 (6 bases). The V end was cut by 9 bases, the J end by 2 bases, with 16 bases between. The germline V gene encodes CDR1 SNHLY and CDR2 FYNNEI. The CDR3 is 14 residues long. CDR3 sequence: CARKGVSGQETQYF. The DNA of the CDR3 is TGTGCCAGAAAAGGTGTTAGCGGTCAAGAGACCCAGTACTTC.

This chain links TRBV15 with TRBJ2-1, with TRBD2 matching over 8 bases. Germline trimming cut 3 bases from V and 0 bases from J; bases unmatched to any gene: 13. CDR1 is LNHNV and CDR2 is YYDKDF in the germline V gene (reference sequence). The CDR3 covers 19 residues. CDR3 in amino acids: CATSRTRGAGSGSYNEQFF. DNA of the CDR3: TGTGCCACCAGCAGGACGCGGGGGGCCGGGTCCGGCTCCTACAATGAGCAGTTCTTC.

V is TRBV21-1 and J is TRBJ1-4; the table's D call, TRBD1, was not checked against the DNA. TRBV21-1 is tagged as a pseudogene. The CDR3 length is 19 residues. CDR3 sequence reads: CASFPVRGQGARKGEKLFF. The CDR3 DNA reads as TGTGCCAGTTTCCCCGTGAGGGGACAGGGGGCGCGTAAGGGTGAAAAACTGTTTTTT.

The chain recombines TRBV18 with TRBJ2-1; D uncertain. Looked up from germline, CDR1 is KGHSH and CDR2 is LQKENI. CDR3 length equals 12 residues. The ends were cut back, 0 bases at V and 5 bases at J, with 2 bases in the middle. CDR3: CASSPPDNEQFF. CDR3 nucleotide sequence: TGTGCCAGCTCACCACCAGACAATGAGCAGTTCTTC.

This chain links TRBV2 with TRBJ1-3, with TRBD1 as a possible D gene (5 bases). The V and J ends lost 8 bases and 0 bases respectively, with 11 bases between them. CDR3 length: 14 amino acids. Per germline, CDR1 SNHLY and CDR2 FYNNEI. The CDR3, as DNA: TGTGCCAGCCGGGACCTCAGCTCTGGAAACACCATATATTTT. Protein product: CASRDLSSGNTIYF.

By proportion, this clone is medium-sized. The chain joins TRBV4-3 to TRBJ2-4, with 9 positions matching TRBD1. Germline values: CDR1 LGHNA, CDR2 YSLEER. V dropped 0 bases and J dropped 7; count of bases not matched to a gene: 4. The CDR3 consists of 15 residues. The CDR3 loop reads CASSQEGTGFNIQYF. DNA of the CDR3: TGCGCCAGCAGCCAAGAAGGGACAGGGTTTAACATTCAGTACTTC.

CDR3 residues: CASSLAGGSATGEKLFF. The CDR3 region has the DNA TGTGCCAGCAGCTTGGCGGGAGGGTCGGCAACTGGTGAAAAACTGTTTTTT. The chain uses TRBV28 and TRBJ1-4; no reliable D call. Trimming left V 6 bases short and J 7 bases short, with 24 bases between. The CDR3 has 17 amino acids. Looked up from germline, CDR1 is MDHEN and CDR2 is SYDVKM.

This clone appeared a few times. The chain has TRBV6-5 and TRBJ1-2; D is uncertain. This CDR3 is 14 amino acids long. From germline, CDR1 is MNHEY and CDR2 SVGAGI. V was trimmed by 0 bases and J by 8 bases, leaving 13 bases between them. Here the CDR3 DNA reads TGTGCCAGCAGTTACTCAAGGGTCCTCGGCGGCTACACCTTC. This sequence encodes CASSYSRVLGGYTF.

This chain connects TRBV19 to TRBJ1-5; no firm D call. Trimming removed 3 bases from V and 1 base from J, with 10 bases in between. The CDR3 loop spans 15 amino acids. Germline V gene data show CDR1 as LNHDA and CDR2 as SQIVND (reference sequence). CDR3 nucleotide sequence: TGTGCCAGTAGTATCGTCGGGGTAAGCAATCAGCCCCAGCATTTT. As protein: CASSIVGVSNQPQHF. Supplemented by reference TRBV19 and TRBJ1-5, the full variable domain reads DGGITQSPKYLFRKEGQNVTLSCEQNLNHDAMYWYRQDPGQGLRLIYYSQIVNDFQKGDIAEGYSVSREKKESFPLTVTSAQKNPTAFYLCASSIVGVSNQPQHFGDGTRLSIL.

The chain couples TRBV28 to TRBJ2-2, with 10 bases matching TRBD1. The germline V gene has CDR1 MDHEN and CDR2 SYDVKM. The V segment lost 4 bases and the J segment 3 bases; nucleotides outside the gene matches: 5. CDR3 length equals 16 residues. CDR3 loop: CASSYWGTGDTGELFF. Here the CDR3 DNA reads TGTGCCAGCAGTTATTGGGGGACAGGGGACACCGGGGAGCTGTTTTTT.

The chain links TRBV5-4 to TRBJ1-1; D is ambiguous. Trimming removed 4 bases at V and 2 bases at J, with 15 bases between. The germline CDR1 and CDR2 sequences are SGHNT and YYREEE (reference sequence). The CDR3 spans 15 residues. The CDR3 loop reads CASSLRSGRNTEAFF. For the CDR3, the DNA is TGTGCCAGCAGCCTTCGGTCGGGGAGAAACACTGAAGCTTTCTTT.

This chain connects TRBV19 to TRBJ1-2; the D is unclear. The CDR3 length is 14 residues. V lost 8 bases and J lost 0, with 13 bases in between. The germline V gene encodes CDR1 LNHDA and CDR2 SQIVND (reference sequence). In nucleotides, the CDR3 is TGTGCCAGTGATTTGGGCAGGACTAACTATGGCTACACCTTC. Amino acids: CASDLGRTNYGYTF. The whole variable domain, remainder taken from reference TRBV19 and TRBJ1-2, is DGGITQSPKYLFRKEGQNVTLSCEQNLNHDAMYWYRQDPGQGLRLIYYSQIVNDFQKGDIAEGYSVSREKKESFPLTVTSAQKNPTAFYLCASDLGRTNYGYTFGSGTRLTVV.

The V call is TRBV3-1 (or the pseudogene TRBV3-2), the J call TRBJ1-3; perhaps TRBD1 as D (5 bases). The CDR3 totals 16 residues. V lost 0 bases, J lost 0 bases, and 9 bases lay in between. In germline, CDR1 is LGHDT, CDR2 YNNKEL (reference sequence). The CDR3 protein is CASSQDGGNSGNTIYF. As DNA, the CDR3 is TGTGCCAGCAGCCAAGACGGGGGGAACTCTGGAAACACCATATATTTT.